Following are 32 T cell receptor beta chains from one sample sequenced in a study of OX40 agonist ivuxolimab in advanced cancers. TCRdb's table, derived via immunoSEQ multiplex PCR, lists solely in-frame clones and lacks some. Among fewer than 50,000 clones listed, approximately 75% were seen once. This material consisted of CD4+ or CD8+ T cells sorted from blood, taken in a trial of the OX40 agonist ivuxolimab. Source of these receptors: an adult with an advanced solid tumor such as melanoma, head and neck, liver or kidney cancer.

The chain has TRBV5-1 and TRBJ1-5; D is perhaps TRBD1 (6 bases). The CDR3 runs 15 residues. With 0 bases removed from V and 3 bases from J, the gap between germline ends came to 10 bases. Germline CDR1 and CDR2: SGHRS and YFSETQ. CDR3 DNA: TGCGCCAGCAGCTTGGAAGGGGGTCCCAATCAGCCCCAGCATTTT. The encoded protein is CASSLEGGPNQPQHF.

This clone occurred once. The genes are TRBV6-4 and TRBJ2-7; D gene ambiguous. The CDR3 extends over 15 amino acids. CDR1 is MRHNA and CDR2 is SNTAGT in the germline V gene. Trimming left V 4 bases short and J 3 bases short, with 16 bases between. The DNA of the CDR3 is TGTGCCAGCAGTGGAGCGTTCAGAGATATCTACGAGCAGTACGTC. Amino acids: CASSGAFRDIYEQYV.

Turning to this clone: One end of the junction varies from germline; a read error may be responsible. The chain is built from TRBV5-4 and TRBJ1-2; 7 positions match TRBD1. Germline assignment: CDR1 SGHNT and CDR2 YYREEE (reference sequence). The CDR3 contains 16 residues. CDR3 region: CASSQLQGPYNYGYTF. For the CDR3, the DNA is TGCGCCAGCAGCCAACTACAGGGGCCCTATAACTATGGCTACACCTTC.

This rearrangement joins TRBV6-5 to TRBJ2-1, with 9 nucleotides matching TRBD2. The CDR3 covers 15 residues. Germline V CDR1 and CDR2: MNHEY, SVGAGI. Trimming took 7 bases from V and 0 from J; bases not matched to a gene: 4. The CDR3 here is CASTSAGGSYNEQFF. CDR3 DNA sequence: TGTGCCAGCACTTCAGCGGGAGGCTCCTACAATGAGCAGTTCTTC.

V is TRBV6-4 and J is TRBJ1-1; TRBD1 might be the D (6 bases). This CDR3 region has 13 residues. Trimming took 6 bases from V and 4 from J, leaving 12 bases between them. In germline, CDR1 is MRHNA, CDR2 SNTAGT. DNA of the CDR3: TGTGCCAGCAGGGACAGTAGCGGCACTGAAGCTTTCTTT. Its translation is CASRDSSGTEAFF.

The chain links TRBV18 to TRBJ1-2; 7 bases match TRBD1. Germline V gene sequence: CDR1 KGHSH, CDR2 LQKENI. The V and J ends lost 3 bases and 4 bases, in that order; junction bases with no gene match: 8. The CDR3 runs 15 residues. This CDR3 reads CASSPGTAAFYGYTF. The CDR3, as DNA: TGTGCCAGCTCACCCGGGACAGCAGCATTCTATGGCTACACCTTC.

In its sample, this clone ranks as medium-sized. The chain is built from TRBV5-4 and TRBJ1-1; no clear D. The V gene's germline CDR1 is SGHNT and CDR2 YYREEE (reference sequence). V lost 0 bases to trimming and J lost 4 bases, with 10 bases between them. This CDR3 spans 14 amino acids. For the CDR3, the DNA is TGTGCCAGCAGCTTGGAGCTCGTTGGCACTGAAGCTTTCTTT. Encoded protein: CASSLELVGTEAFF.

The V gene is TRBV11-3, the J gene TRBJ2-1, with 11 bases that match TRBD2. Per germline, CDR1 SGHNT and CDR2 YENEEA. The V gene end was trimmed by 3 bases and the J gene end by 7 bases; junction bases not matched to a gene: 5. The CDR3 runs to 15 residues. The CDR3 loop reads CASSFTSGSGNEQFF. The CDR3 DNA reads as TGTGCCAGCAGCTTTACTAGCGGGAGTGGAAATGAGCAGTTCTTC.

This chain uses TRBV9 with TRBJ1-1; TRBD1 matches at 7 bases. CDR3 length: 15 residues. V lost 3 bases to trimming and J lost 3 bases; unmatched junction nucleotides: 8. Germline values: CDR1 SGDLS, CDR2 YYNGEE. This CDR3 is CASSAQQGTDTEAFF. The CDR3, as DNA: TGTGCCAGCAGCGCCCAACAGGGGACGGACACTGAAGCTTTCTTT.

This clone has just a few counts. This CDR3 reads CASSRQGRNYGYTF. The CDR3 bases are TGTGCCAGTAGTCGACAGGGTAGGAACTATGGCTACACCTTC. The chain uses TRBV19 and TRBJ1-2, with 7 bases identical to TRBD1. The CDR3 loop spans 14 amino acids. Per germline, CDR1 LNHDA and CDR2 SQIVND (reference sequence). The J segment lost 2 bases and the V segment lost 5 bases, leaving 5 bases of the junction unmatched.

The V and J genes are TRBV5-4 and TRBJ2-1; TRBD2 is a possible D gene (6 bases). This CDR3 has 16 amino acids. CDR1 SGHNT and CDR2 YYREEE come from the germline V gene (reference sequence). V dropped 4 bases and J dropped 2 bases, with 16 bases sitting between them. The CDR3: CASSNEAGRPYNEQFF. Written as DNA, the CDR3 is TGTGCCAGCAGCAACGAAGCGGGTAGGCCCTACAATGAGCAGTTCTTC.

This clone was detected once. The chain links TRBV7-8 to TRBJ2-3, with unresolved D. With 3 bases removed from V and 2 bases from J, the gap between germline ends came to 0 bases. The CDR3 is made up of 11 amino acids. Germline V gene sequence: CDR1 SGHVS, CDR2 FQNEAQ. CDR3 sequence: CASSFTDTQYF. The CDR3 DNA follows: TGTGCCAGCAGCTTCACAGATACGCAGTATTTT.

This rearrangement joins TRBV5-4 to TRBJ2-7; D not certain. Trimming removed 3 bases at V and 3 bases at J, with 13 bases between. CDR1 is SGHNT and CDR2 is YYREEE in the germline V gene (reference sequence). The CDR3 is 14 amino acids. The CDR3 region is CASSSNPQDYEQYV. CDR3 in DNA: TGTGCCAGCAGCTCGAACCCCCAGGACTACGAGCAGTACGTC.

V is TRBV6-5 and J is TRBJ2-1; D is unresolved. Germline assignment: CDR1 MNHEY and CDR2 SVGAGI. The V gene lost 8 bases and the J gene lost 0 bases, with 11 bases spanning the gap. CDR3 length: 14 residues. The CDR3 nucleotides are TGTGCCAGCGGCGACTCCAGCTCCTACAATGAGCAGTTCTTC. Protein: CASGDSSSYNEQFF.

The DNA for the CDR3 is TGCGCCAGCAGCCAAGATTATAACACCGGGGAGCTGTTTTTT. It is translated as CASSQDYNTGELFF. The chain is built from TRBV4-1 and TRBJ2-2; unclear D gene. The CDR3 is made up of 14 amino acids. Germline lookup yields CDR1 MGHRA and CDR2 YSYEKL. V dropped 0 bases and J dropped 2 bases, with 4 bases sitting between them.

The rearrangement uses TRBV2 and TRBJ2-7; 10 bases fit TRBD1. In germline, CDR1 is SNHLY, CDR2 FYNNEI. The CDR3 contains 13 residues. V shed 5 bases and J 6 bases; nucleotides not matched to a gene: 4. The CDR3 sequence is CASSPGQGLEQYV. CDR3 coding DNA: TGTGCCAGCAGTCCGGGACAGGGGCTCGAGCAGTACGTC.

The chain uses TRBV5-1 and TRBJ1-2; D perhaps matches TRBD1 (5 bases). V dropped 3 bases and J dropped 4 bases, with 13 bases sitting between them. Per the germline V gene, CDR1 is SGHRS and CDR2 is YFSETQ. This CDR3 is 14 amino acids long. CDR3 sequence: CASSSGTNGYGYTF. For the CDR3, the DNA is TGCGCCAGCAGCTCCGGGACTAACGGCTATGGCTACACCTTC.

The CDR3 spells CASRNEQGLRRNTIYF. CDR3 coding DNA: TGTGCCAGCAGGAATGAACAGGGACTTAGGCGAAACACCATATATTTT. This chain joins TRBV6-6 and TRBJ1-3, with D maybe TRBD1 (6 bases). Germline V CDR1 and CDR2: MNHNY, SVGAGI (reference sequence). The CDR3 extends over 16 amino acids. V lost 6 bases to trimming and J lost 5 bases, with 20 bases between them.

This rearrangement joins TRBV7-2 to TRBJ1-1; D may be TRBD1 (6 bases). The CDR3 is made up of 14 amino acids. In germline, CDR1 is SGHTA, CDR2 FQGNSA. The ends were cut back, 5 bases at V and 0 bases at J, with 10 bases in the middle. CDR3 loop: CASSTRGVNTEAFF. CDR3 nucleotide sequence: TGTGCCAGCAGCACCAGGGGAGTGAACACTGAAGCTTTCTTT.

In nucleotides, the CDR3 is TGTGCCAGCAGCCTAGAGGGGACTAGCGGGAGGATAGAGCAGTTCTTC. Translation gives CASSLEGTSGRIEQFF. The chain uses TRBV7-2 and TRBJ2-1; 15 nucleotides line up with TRBD2. CDR3 length: 16 amino acids. V gave up 5 bases and J gave up 10 bases; unmatched junction bases: 9. The germline gives CDR1 SGHTA, CDR2 FQGNSA.

This clone was picked up one time. The rearrangement links TRBV5-1 to TRBJ2-2; 8 bases fit TRBD2. J was trimmed by 8 bases and V by 4 bases; bases with no gene match: 13. Germline assignment: CDR1 SGHRS and CDR2 YFSETQ. This CDR3 spans 16 amino acids. As DNA, the CDR3 is TGCGCCAGCAGCAGGACTAGCCGGTCCTCCCCTGGGGAGCTGTTTTTT. As protein: CASSRTSRSSPGELFF.

This clone was found once. The V gene is TRBV18, the J gene TRBJ2-1; D is uncertain. CDR1 is KGHSH, CDR2 LQKENI, per germline. This CDR3 region has 15 residues. The V gene lost 3 bases and the J gene lost 7 bases, with 16 bases spanning the gap. The CDR3 nucleotides read TGTGCCAGCTCACCGGACGAAGAAGGGCGTAATGAGCAGTTCTTC. Amino acid sequence: CASSPDEEGRNEQFF.

V gene TRBV9 combines with J gene TRBJ2-3, with D maybe TRBD1 (6 bases). With 0 bases removed from V and 2 bases from J, the gap between germline ends came to 7 bases. CDR1 is SGDLS and CDR2 is YYNGEE in the germline V gene. The CDR3 has 14 residues. CDR3 residues: CASSVAGHTDTQYF. The CDR3 DNA reads as TGTGCCAGCAGCGTAGCGGGACACACAGATACGCAGTATTTT.

The J gene is TRBJ2-6, the V gene TRBV7-9; D remains ambiguous. Germline CDR1 and CDR2: SEHNR and FQNEAQ (reference sequence). The CDR3 is 16 residues long. V gave up 5 bases and J gave up 0 bases, with 11 bases separating them. The CDR3: CASSPTVRSGANVLTF. The CDR3 region has the DNA TGTGCCAGCAGCCCCACGGTCCGCTCTGGGGCCAACGTCCTGACTTTC.

This sequence joins TRBV5-1 and TRBJ1-1; 10 positions agree with TRBD1. V lost 4 bases, J lost 1 base, and 13 bases stayed unmatched. Germline V gives CDR1 SGHRS, CDR2 YFSETQ. CDR3 length: 18 amino acids. The CDR3 sequence: CASSLPMTGGRRNTEAFF. In DNA form, the CDR3 reads TGCGCCAGCAGCCTTCCAATGACAGGGGGCAGGAGGAACACTGAAGCTTTCTTT.

The chain combines TRBV7-9 with TRBJ2-5; 8 bases are a match to TRBD1. CDR3 length: 14 amino acids. J gave up 0 bases and V 5 bases, and 2 bases lay outside the gene matches. Germline-derived CDR1 and CDR2 are SEHNR and FQNEAQ (reference sequence). Here the CDR3 DNA reads TGTGCCAGCAGCGTGGACAGGGACCAAGAGACCCAGTACTTC. Its translation is CASSVDRDQETQYF.

This clone appeared a few times. This sequence joins TRBV11-2 and TRBJ2-7; maybe TRBD1 (5 bases). This CDR3 region has 15 residues. Trimming cost V 5 bases and J 6 bases, with 20 bases left between them. CDR1 and CDR2 from the germline V gene are SGHAT and FQNNGV. For the CDR3, the DNA is TGTGCCAGCAGCCCACGGCAGGGAAGCCCGTCCGAGCAGTACGTC. This encodes CASSPRQGSPSEQYV.

The V call is TRBV18, the J call TRBJ2-3; 13 nucleotides match TRBD2. J was trimmed by 5 bases and V by 3 bases; bases with no gene match: 8. Germline V gives CDR1 KGHSH, CDR2 LQKENI. This CDR3 region has 17 residues. CDR3 coding DNA: TGTGCCAGCTCACCGGGGACTAGCGGGACCTCCAAAGATACGCAGTATTTT. Protein product: CASSPGTSGTSKDTQYF.

The chain recombines TRBV19 with TRBJ2-5, with TRBD2 identical over 7 bases. Trimming cost V 3 bases and J 3 bases; bases outside gene matches: 10. Germline V lookup: CDR1 LNHDA, CDR2 SQIVND (reference sequence). CDR3 length: 16 residues. The CDR3 here is CASSIVGQGGKETQYF. The CDR3 DNA is TGTGCCAGTAGTATTGTAGGGCAGGGAGGGAAAGAGACCCAGTACTTC.

The V and J genes are TRBV25-1 and TRBJ2-3; D unclear. Germline assignment: CDR1 MGHDK and CDR2 SYGVNS. V was pared by 3 bases and J by 2 bases, with 12 bases between. The CDR3 consists of 15 residues. Here the CDR3 DNA reads TGTGCCAGCAGTGAGTGGGGTTCACCCACAGATACGCAGTATTTT. Its translation: CASSEWGSPTDTQYF.

The chain recombines TRBV18 with TRBJ2-3; perhaps TRBD1 as D (6 bases). CDR1 KGHSH and CDR2 LQKENI come from the germline V gene. The CDR3 has 14 amino acids. The V and J ends lost 3 bases and 5 bases respectively, with 12 bases between them. CDR3 sequence: CASSPGQPQDTQYF. As DNA, the CDR3 is TGTGCCAGCTCACCCGGACAGCCACAAGATACGCAGTATTTT.

The V gene is TRBV7-2, the J gene TRBJ1-2; D is uncertain. The CDR3 is 13 amino acids. V was cut by 0 bases and J by 4 bases, with 6 bases left in between. CDR1 is SGHTA, CDR2 FQGNSA, per germline. The CDR3 nucleotides read TGTGCCAGCAGCTTAGCATTTGGCTATGGCTACACCTTC. Its protein is CASSLAFGYGYTF.